One T cell receptor beta chain is described in this entry. The CDR3 totals 15 residues. Germline CDR1 reads SGHTA; CDR2 reads FQGNSA. J was trimmed by 2 bases and V by 6 bases; bases with no gene match: 7. The repertoire was sequenced with immunoSEQ multiplex PCR; TCRdb's copy has only in-frame clones and lacks some. Of about 74,000 clones in the sample, 80% to 90% are singletons; the top ten hold less than 45%. This sample was included in a study of blood T cell repertoires in COVID-19. This receptor was identified in a man aged 70-80 years with acute or convalescent COVID-19. J is TRBJ1-5 and V is TRBV7-2; 7 bases are shared with TRBD1. The sequenced sample consisted of peripheral blood. CDR3: CASRPTGTGNQPQHF. CDR3 DNA sequence: TGTGCCAGCAGGCCGACAGGGACTGGCAATCAGCCCCAGCATTTT.